This T cell receptor (beta chain) was identified during a study of identical twins. The CDR3 has 14 amino acids. V lost 0 bases and J lost 4, with 9 bases in between. Germline CDR1 is SGHRS and CDR2 is YFSETQ. The authors used template switching to add a universal primer site and gave cDNA unique molecular identifiers. From the 5' RACE reads, TCRdb called clonotypes with MiXCR, one entry per CDR3 protein. The data contain around 1.7 million distinct CDR3 sequences, around 29% of them singletons. Findings of the study overall: Within monozygotic twins, out-of-frame TCR alpha sharing was underestimated by the models.

The sample holds a few counts of this clonotype. Antigen specificity is unknown. The sequence was collected from a newborn girl in good health. This rearrangement joins TRBV5-1 to TRBJ2-3; D tentatively reads TRBD1 or TRBD2 (5 bases each). The sample was cord blood. CDR3 nucleotides: TGCGCCAGCAGCTTGGGAGGGGATGCAGATACGCAGTATTTT. Protein product: CASSLGGDADTQYF.